The next 14 T cell receptor beta chains were all read from a single sample in a study of blood T cell repertoires in COVID-19. Assay used: immunoSEQ multiplex PCR; TCRdb lists only in-frame clones, some missing. The sample shows some 160,000 clones, 80% of them seen only once. Sequencing input: peripheral blood. The origin of the receptors is a man between 65 and 85 years old with active or convalescent COVID-19.

The CDR3 protein is CASSQERAGGRGSYNEQFF. The CDR3 bases are TGTGCCAGCAGCCAAGAACGCGCGGGAGGCCGTGGGTCCTACAATGAGCAGTTCTTC. The chain couples TRBV3-1 (or the pseudogene TRBV3-2) to TRBJ2-1; 8 bases map to TRBD2. The CDR3 spans 19 residues. The V gene's germline CDR1 is LGHDT and CDR2 YNNKEL (reference sequence). Unmatched junction bases numbered 11, after V lost 0 bases and J lost 1 base.

The chain links TRBV24-1 to TRBJ1-2; D not resolved. The CDR3 is 12 residues long. Germline CDR1 is KGHDR and CDR2 is SFDVKD. V was pared by 5 bases and J by 10 bases, with 13 bases between. Here the CDR3 reads CATSVGNGDYTF. In DNA, the CDR3 is TGTGCCACCAGTGTGGGCAACGGGGACTACACCTTC.

The rearrangement links TRBV5-1 to TRBJ1-1, with a tentative D call TRBD1 (6 bases). This CDR3 region has 14 residues. The V end lost 4 bases, the J end lost 1 base, and 11 bases lay between the germline ends. Germline loops: CDR1 SGHRS, CDR2 YFSETQ. The CDR3 nucleotides read TGCGCCAGCAGCCCGTTACAGGGGAACACTGAAGCTTTCTTT. This translates into CASSPLQGNTEAFF.

The chain recombines TRBV11-2 with TRBJ2-1, with 12 bases identical to TRBD2. The V and J ends lost 5 bases and 4 bases, in that order; junction bases with no gene match: 3. Germline CDR1 and CDR2: SGHAT and FQNNGV. There are 15 residues in the CDR3. CDR3 in DNA: TGTGCCAGCAGCGCTGGACTAGCGGGATACAATGAGCAGTTCTTC. The encoded protein is CASSAGLAGYNEQFF.

The rearrangement links TRBV19 to TRBJ1-5, with 7 bases that match TRBD1. V dropped 5 bases and J dropped 4; count of bases not matched to a gene: 8. The CDR3 has 15 residues. The germline CDR1 and CDR2 sequences are LNHDA and SQIVND (reference sequence). The CDR3 loop reads CASSSTTGPNQPQHF. The CDR3 DNA reads TGTGCCAGTAGTTCAACGACAGGGCCGAATCAGCCCCAGCATTTT.

The J gene is TRBJ1-3, the V gene TRBV19; perhaps TRBD1 as D (6 bases). CDR3 length: 13 residues. Looked up from germline, CDR1 is LNHDA and CDR2 is SQIVND (reference sequence). V dropped 8 bases and J dropped 2 bases, with 10 bases sitting between them. CDR3 residues: CASFTGTGNTIYF. The CDR3 bases are TGTGCCAGTTTCACAGGGACTGGAAACACCATATATTTT.

The genes are TRBV2 and TRBJ2-1, with TRBD2 as a possible D gene (7 bases). The CDR3 extends over 16 amino acids. Trimming took 5 bases from V and 6 from J, leaving 20 bases between them. The germline CDR1 and CDR2 sequences are SNHLY and FYNNEI. CDR3 nucleotide sequence: TGTGCCAGCAGTCTGCGGGGGCCCACTCCCCTCAATGAGCAGTTCTTC. It is translated as CASSLRGPTPLNEQFF.

This chain connects TRBV12-5 to TRBJ1-6; 9 bases map to TRBD1. Per the germline V gene, CDR1 is LGHNT and CDR2 is FRNRAP. V shed 1 base and J 7 bases; nucleotides not matched to a gene: 11. The CDR3 sequence is 18 residues long. CDR3 loop: CASGLAQAPGTGNSPLHF. DNA of the CDR3: TGTGCTAGTGGTTTGGCCCAAGCCCCCGGGACAGGGAATTCACCCCTCCACTTT.

CDR3: CASSYSRTTQPQHF. CDR3 DNA sequence: TGTGCCAGCAGTTACTCGAGGACTACCCAGCCCCAGCATTTT. This chain uses TRBV6-2 or TRBV6-3 with TRBJ1-5; D is unclear. The CDR3 is 14 amino acids. With 0 bases removed from V and 7 bases from J, the gap between germline ends came to 10 bases. Looked up from germline, CDR1 is MNHEY and CDR2 is SVGEGT.

The rearrangement uses TRBV9 and TRBJ1-1, with TRBD1 identical over 9 bases. The germline gives CDR1 SGDLS, CDR2 YYNGEE. This CDR3 spans 15 amino acids. The trim removed 0 bases at V and 3 bases at J, leaving 3 bases unmatched. In nucleotides, the CDR3 is TGTGCCAGCAGCGTAGAGGGACAGGGATACACTGAAGCTTTCTTT. Encoded protein: CASSVEGQGYTEAFF. Full variable domain (outside the CDR3, taken from reference TRBV9 and TRBJ1-1): DSGVTQTPKHLITATGQRVTLRCSPRSGDLSVYWYQQSLDQGLQFLIQYYNGEERAKGNILERFSAQQFPDLHSELNLSSLELGDSALYFCASSVEGQGYTEAFFGQGTRLTVV.

This chain links TRBV14 with TRBJ2-7; D is undetermined. The CDR3 has 14 amino acids. Trimming pared 1 base from V and 0 bases from J, leaving 7 bases between. CDR1 is SGHDN, CDR2 FVKESK, per germline. CDR3 coding DNA: TGTGCCAGCAGCCAAGCCTGGAGCTCCTACGAGCAGTACTTC. Its translation is CASSQAWSSYEQYF.

This chain uses TRBV5-5 with TRBJ2-2, with 10 nucleotides matching TRBD2. CDR1 and CDR2 (germline): SGHKS, YYEKEE (reference sequence). With V trimmed by 3 bases and J by 3 bases, 11 bases remained unmatched. The CDR3 sequence is 18 residues long. CDR3 sequence: CASSSRGAGGPDTGELFF. The CDR3 bases are TGTGCCAGCAGCTCGCGTGGAGCGGGGGGGCCAGACACCGGGGAGCTGTTTTTT.

The V call is TRBV19, the J call TRBJ1-6, with 11 bases aligning to TRBD1. Germline lookup yields CDR1 LNHDA and CDR2 SQIVND (reference sequence). With 6 bases clipped from V and 12 bases from J, the junction kept 13 bases outside the gene matches. The CDR3 covers 16 residues. The CDR3 coding sequence is TGTGCCAGTAGCCCCCTGTTGGGGACAGGGGGAAAACCCCTCCACTTT. Protein product: CASSPLLGTGGKPLHF.

The chain uses TRBV25-1 and TRBJ2-2, with TRBD1 matching over 9 bases. This CDR3 region has 14 residues. The V gene's germline CDR1 is MGHDK and CDR2 SYGVNS. The V segment lost 6 bases and the J segment 5 bases; nucleotides outside the gene matches: 4. The CDR3 DNA reads TGTGCCAGCAGCGGGACAGGGAGGACCGGGGAGCTGTTTTTT. It yields the protein CASSGTGRTGELFF.